These 19 T cell receptor beta chains were sequenced from one sample in a study of blood T cell repertoires in COVID-19. The table came from immunoSEQ multiplex PCR; TCRdb's copy has only in-frame clones and leaves some out. The sample includes some 150,000 clones, around 84% of them seen just once. The sequenced material came from peripheral blood. The receptors were gathered from a man in his sixties or seventies with acute or convalescent COVID-19.

The chain employs TRBV9 and TRBJ2-7, with D possibly being TRBD2 (6 bases). The CDR3 runs 14 residues. Trimming removed 0 bases from V and 3 bases from J, with 10 bases in between. The germline gives CDR1 SGDLS, CDR2 YYNGEE. CDR3 sequence (DNA): TGTGCCAGCAGCGTAGATGTTAGCGGCTACGAGCAGTACTTC. This encodes CASSVDVSGYEQYF.

CDR3 DNA sequence: TGTGCCAGCAGTATAGAAACTCCGAGGGCCCAGCATTTT. Translated: CASSIETPRAQHF. The chain carries TRBV28 and TRBJ1-5; D is ambiguous. The germline V gene encodes CDR1 MDHEN and CDR2 SYDVKM. V lost 5 bases to trimming and J lost 11 bases, with 16 bases between them. The CDR3 has 13 residues.

The CDR3 DNA reads TGTGCCAGCAGCGACTCGGGGGTGGAGTACTTC. Translating it yields CASSDSGVEYF. The rearrangement uses TRBV5-4 and TRBJ2-7; possibly TRBD2 for D (6 bases). V shed 4 bases and J shed 11 bases, with 13 bases lying between them. The CDR3 length is 11 residues. CDR1 is SGHNT, CDR2 YYREEE, per germline (reference sequence).

The chain uses TRBV24-1 and TRBJ2-3, with TRBD1 as a possible D gene (6 bases). The germline gives CDR1 KGHDR, CDR2 SFDVKD. CDR3 length: 17 residues. V lost 4 bases, J lost 3 bases, and 19 bases lay in between. In DNA form, the CDR3 reads TGTGCCACCAGTGAGCTACAAGGGGGTGGCGGGACAGATACGCAGTATTTT. Its protein is CATSELQGGGGTDTQYF.

V gene TRBV14 combines with J gene TRBJ2-2, with TRBD1 as a possible D gene (5 bases). The CDR3 runs 21 residues. Trimming stripped 0 bases from V and 0 bases from J, with 23 bases between. Per germline, CDR1 SGHDN and CDR2 FVKESK. The CDR3 reads CASSQEEMGLLDPANTGELFF. Here the CDR3 DNA reads TGTGCCAGCAGCCAAGAAGAAATGGGGCTCCTCGACCCCGCGAACACCGGGGAGCTGTTTTTT.

CDR3 amino acids: CASRPNNKAKNIQYF. The DNA of the CDR3 is TGTGCCAGCAGACCCAACAATAAGGCCAAAAACATTCAGTACTTC. J is TRBJ2-4 and V is TRBV28; D is unresolved. The CDR3 length is 15 residues. V was shortened by 6 bases and J by 1 base, with 13 bases between the two germline ends. Germline values: CDR1 MDHEN, CDR2 SYDVKM.

The genes are TRBV10-3 and TRBJ1-6; no firm D call. The CDR3 loop spans 12 amino acids. V shed 5 bases and J shed 8 bases, with 7 bases lying between them. Germline V gene lookup returns CDR1 ENHRY and CDR2 SYGVKD. The CDR3 loop reads CAISSGDSPLHF. The CDR3 nucleotides read TGTGCCATCAGTAGCGGGGATTCACCCCTCCACTTT.

The J gene is TRBJ2-7, the V gene TRBV27; TRBD1 matches at 9 bases. CDR1 and CDR2 (germline): MNHEY, SMNVEV (reference sequence). V dropped 5 bases and J dropped 2; count of bases not matched to a gene: 4. The CDR3 is 14 residues long. CDR3 region: CASSGTGKPYEQYF. In DNA form, the CDR3 reads TGTGCCAGCAGTGGGACAGGGAAACCCTACGAGCAGTACTTC.

V is TRBV12-5 and J is TRBJ2-2; D remains ambiguous. CDR1 LGHNT and CDR2 FRNRAP come from the germline V gene. The CDR3 covers 17 residues. The germline V and J ends were trimmed by 0 bases and 3 bases, with 14 bases remaining between them. CDR3 DNA sequence: TGTGCTAGTGGTTTGGTACTCGTCCCTTACTACACCGGGGAGCTGTTTTTT. It yields the protein CASGLVLVPYYTGELFF.

This chain joins TRBV19 and TRBJ2-1, with 11 bases aligning to TRBD1. V trimming: 1 base; J trimming: 7 bases; junction bases outside the gene matches: 3. Per germline, CDR1 LNHDA and CDR2 SQIVND (reference sequence). CDR3 length: 15 residues. This CDR3 is CASSIGDRGGNEQFF. In DNA, the CDR3 is TGTGCCAGTAGTATAGGGGACAGGGGGGGGAATGAGCAGTTCTTC. Using reference TRBV19 and TRBJ2-1 for the parts outside the CDR3, the full variable domain is DGGITQSPKYLFRKEGQNVTLSCEQNLNHDAMYWYRQDPGQGLRLIYYSQIVNDFQKGDIAEGYSVSREKKESFPLTVTSAQKNPTAFYLCASSIGDRGGNEQFFGPGTRLTVL.

This clone has only a few counts. The chain combines TRBV15 with TRBJ2-1; the D is unclear. Germline CDR1 and CDR2: LNHNV and YYDKDF (reference sequence). Between the trimmed V and J ends, which lost 2 bases and 3 bases, there was a span of 14 bases. The CDR3 length is 16 residues. Here the CDR3 reads CATSRKLLSGYNEQFF. The CDR3 DNA sequence: TGTGCCACCAGCAGAAAACTCCTATCGGGCTACAATGAGCAGTTCTTC.

This chain joins TRBV28 and TRBJ1-5, with a tentative D call TRBD1 (5 bases). The CDR3 runs to 17 residues. Per germline, CDR1 MDHEN and CDR2 SYDVKM. Trimming cost V 8 bases and J 1 base, with 21 bases left between them. The CDR3 nucleotides are TGTGCCAGCGCCCGGGGGTGGGGAGGGGAGAGCAATCAGCCCCAGCATTTT. Translation: CASARGWGGESNQPQHF.

V gene TRBV5-1 combines with J gene TRBJ1-3, with D perhaps matching TRBD1 (5 bases). Germline values: CDR1 SGHRS, CDR2 YFSETQ. This CDR3 region has 14 residues. V gave up 4 bases and J gave up 7 bases, with 15 bases separating them. Here the CDR3 DNA reads TGCGCCAGCAGCCCCGGGACCGGGAGGAACACCATATATTTT. Amino acid sequence: CASSPGTGRNTIYF.

The chain joins TRBV28 to TRBJ1-6, with 7 bases identical to TRBD1. The junction had 5 bases not matched to a gene; V was cut back by 5 bases and J by 7 bases. CDR1 and CDR2 from the germline V gene are MDHEN and SYDVKM. The length of the CDR3 is 14 residues. CDR3 sequence (DNA): TGTGCCAGCAGTCCACCAGGGGGGAATTCACCCCTCCACTTT. It yields the protein CASSPPGGNSPLHF.

The chain joins TRBV4-1 to TRBJ2-3; possible D gene TRBD2, 5 bases. Germline loops: CDR1 MGHRA, CDR2 YSYEKL. CDR3 length: 14 residues. Trimming cost V 2 bases and J 0 bases, with 6 bases left between them. The CDR3 is CASSQRGSTDTQYF. The CDR3 region has the DNA TGCGCCAGCAGCCAACGCGGGAGCACAGATACGCAGTATTTT.

The V gene is TRBV7-2, the J gene TRBJ2-3, with 10 bases that match TRBD2. V gave up 5 bases and J gave up 0 bases; unmatched junction bases: 5. The CDR3 runs to 16 residues. Germline V gives CDR1 SGHTA, CDR2 FQGNSA. DNA of the CDR3: TGTGCCAGCAGCCTACTAGCGGGGACTAGCACAGATACGCAGTATTTT. It is translated as CASSLLAGTSTDTQYF.

The chain is built from TRBV10-3 and TRBJ1-2, with D possibly being TRBD1 (6 bases). The germline CDR1 and CDR2 sequences are ENHRY and SYGVKD. V lost 6 bases and J 4 bases, leaving 15 bases between the germline ends. The CDR3 runs 14 residues. CDR3 region: CAIRERTGFYGYTF. CDR3 in DNA: TGTGCCATCAGAGAGCGTACAGGGTTCTATGGCTACACCTTC.

This clone was found a few times. V is TRBV7-9 and J is TRBJ2-7; D not certain. Germline lookup yields CDR1 SEHNR and CDR2 FQNEAQ (reference sequence). The CDR3 spans 15 residues. With 6 bases removed from V and 2 bases from J, the gap between germline ends came to 17 bases. The CDR3 coding sequence is TGTGCCAGCAGTCCTTACGGTGCGGAACCCTACGAGCAGTACTTC. Translation gives CASSPYGAEPYEQYF.

The chain uses TRBV5-1 and TRBJ2-3, with TRBD2 matching 10 bases. The junction had 10 bases not matched to a gene; V was cut back by 4 bases and J by 5 bases. The CDR3 contains 16 residues. Per germline, CDR1 SGHRS and CDR2 YFSETQ. This CDR3 is CASSPRPGLALDTQYF. CDR3 DNA sequence: TGCGCCAGCAGCCCTAGACCGGGACTAGCGCTAGATACGCAGTATTTT. Drawing the rest from reference TRBV5-1 and TRBJ2-3, the complete variable domain is KAGVTQTPRYLIKTRGQQVTLSCSPISGHRSVSWYQQTPGQGLQFLFEYFSETQRNKGNFPGRFSGRQFSNSRSEMNVSTLELGDSALYLCASSPRPGLALDTQYFGPGTRLTVL.